This T cell receptor beta chain was found in a study of blood T cell dynamics during melanoma immunotherapy. About the study: First-line therapy was either pembrolizumab or nivolumab with ipilimumab for metastatic melanoma.

DNA loading was fixed at roughly 0.35 ug for all bulk PBMC samples. Clones were read by immunoSEQ multiplex PCR, and TCRdb kept only the in-frame ones, dropping some. The sample contains about 10,000 clones, 89% of which appear only once. The CDR3 sequence is 17 residues long. Looked up from germline, CDR1 is SGHRS and CDR2 is YFSETQ. Trimming removed 2 bases at V and 1 base at J, with 18 bases between. Time point reported: pre-treatment baseline. A single count supports this clone. This receptor was obtained from a human donor with melanoma. The starting material was blood, obtained from a patient treated with checkpoint blockade. The chain combines TRBV5-1 with TRBJ2-5; D is uncertain. CDR3 residues: CASSFIQTPDLQETQYF. The CDR3 region has the DNA TGCGCCAGCAGCTTCATTCAGACACCTGACCTCCAAGAGACCCAGTACTTC. The full variable domain, rest sourced from reference TRBV5-1 and TRBJ2-5, is KAGVTQTPRYLIKTRGQQVTLSCSPISGHRSVSWYQQTPGQGLQFLFEYFSETQRNKGNFPGRFSGRQFSNSRSEMNVSTLELGDSALYLCASSFIQTPDLQETQYFGPGTRLLVL.